This TCR beta chain is from a study of blood T cell repertoires in COVID-19. The wider study: The cDNA or gDNA used as material had been derived from T cells, B-cell-depleted T cells, or PBMCs.

This table comes from immunoSEQ multiplex PCR, and its TCRdb copy is limited to in-frame clones, with some not included. The top ten clones hold roughly 1.4% of a sample with hundreds of thousands of clones, 86% of them seen once. The TCR originated in a woman in her twenties or thirties with active or convalescent COVID-19. The sequencing sample was made of peripheral blood.

The CDR3 DNA follows: TGTGCCAGCCAAGGACAGGATCCCTACGAGCAGTACTTC. Translating it yields CASQGQDPYEQYF. The V gene is TRBV27, the J gene TRBJ2-7; 7 positions agree with TRBD1. The CDR3 loop spans 13 amino acids. Germline V gene lookup returns CDR1 MNHEY and CDR2 SMNVEV (reference sequence). The V gene end was trimmed by 8 bases and the J gene end by 2 bases; junction bases not matched to a gene: 6.